Listed below are T cell receptor beta chains from one sample, sequenced in a study of vaccination effects on CD4 cells after COVID-19. The antigens for these receptors are not known. The repertoire was sequenced with immunoSEQ multiplex PCR; TCRdb's copy has only in-frame clones and lacks some. The data hold about 59,000 clones, with 78% observed a single time. The sequenced sample was CD4+ T cells from PBMCs cultured with HCoV-OC43 spike peptides, obtained after COVID-19 vaccination. These receptors all come from a human donor who received a COVID-19 vaccine. Each CDR3 is given with its conserved first and last residue. The D gene is left open where the match is weak. A clone size is listed for some rows: how often the clone was seen (once, few, many), or a class if it is expanded.

V gene: TRBV3-1/TRBV3-2
J gene: TRBJ1-3
clone size: .
D gene: .
CDR3 DNA: TGTGCCAGCAGCCAAAACGTTCCTTCCTCTGGAAACACCATATATTTT
CDR3 protein: CASSQNVPSSGNTIYF

V gene: TRBV6-5
J gene: TRBJ1-2
clone size: .
D gene: .
CDR3 DNA: TGTGCCAGCAGTTACAACGGTGGGGCGCTTGGCTACACCTTC
CDR3 protein: CASSYNGGALGYTF

V gene: TRBV7-6
J gene: TRBJ1-4
clone size: .
D gene: TRBD1
CDR3 DNA: TGTGCCAGCAGCTTTGGAACAGACAGGGATGAAAAACTGTTTTTT
CDR3 protein: CASSFGTDRDEKLFF

V gene: TRBV18
J gene: TRBJ1-1
clone size: .
D gene: .
CDR3 DNA: TGTGCCAGCTCACCACGGTCGGAGACCACTGAAGCTTTCTTT
CDR3 protein: CASSPRSETTEAFF

V gene: TRBV19
J gene: TRBJ2-4
clone size: .
D gene: .
CDR3 DNA: TGTGCCAGTAGTATATGGGACATTCAGTACTTC
CDR3 protein: CASSIWDIQYF

V gene: TRBV4-1
J gene: TRBJ1-1
clone size: .
D gene: TRBD1
CDR3 DNA: TGCGCCAGCAGCCAAAGTCAGGGGGCGAAAACTGAAGCTTTCTTT
CDR3 protein: CASSQSQGAKTEAFF

V gene: TRBV7-3
J gene: TRBJ2-2
clone size: few
D gene: .
CDR3 DNA: TGTGCCAGCAGCTTACAACGGACCGGGGAGCTGTTTTTT
CDR3 protein: CASSLQRTGELFF

V gene: TRBV6-5
J gene: TRBJ2-5
clone size: .
D gene: .
CDR3 DNA: TGTGCCAGCAGTCCGGGGGGCGAGACCCAGTACTTC
CDR3 protein: CASSPGGETQYF

V gene: TRBV6-5
J gene: TRBJ1-1
clone size: .
D gene: .
CDR3 DNA: TGTGCCAGCAGTCCATGGGGGAGAACTGAAGCTTTCTTT
CDR3 protein: CASSPWGRTEAFF

V gene: TRBV5-5
J gene: TRBJ1-1
clone size: .
D gene: TRBD1
CDR3 DNA: TGTGCCAGCAGCTTGGAACAGGGGGTCACTGAAGCTTTCTTT
CDR3 protein: CASSLEQGVTEAFF

V gene: TRBV13
J gene: TRBJ2-3
clone size: .
D gene: TRBD2
CDR3 DNA: TGTGCCAGCAGCTTATCTTCCGGGGGGGTTGTCACAGATACGCAGTATTTT
CDR3 protein: CASSLSSGGVVTDTQYF

V gene: TRBV9
J gene: TRBJ1-6
clone size: .
D gene: TRBD1
CDR3 DNA: TGTGCCAGCAGCGTAAGCGGGACAGGATATTCACCCCTCCACTTT
CDR3 protein: CASSVSGTGYSPLHF

V gene: TRBV18
J gene: TRBJ2-5
clone size: .
D gene: .
CDR3 DNA: TGTGCCAGCTCACCACTTGTGACCCAGTACTTC
CDR3 protein: CASSPLVTQYF

V gene: TRBV30
J gene: TRBJ1-4
clone size: .
D gene: .
CDR3 DNA: TGTGCCTGGAGACTAAGGGGATCATTGTTTGGCGATGAAAAACTGTTTTTT
CDR3 protein: CAWRLRGSLFGDEKLFF

V gene: TRBV20-1
J gene: TRBJ1-1
clone size: few
D gene: .
CDR3 DNA: TGCAGTGCAACGGGCGGGCAGGGAGCTTTCTTT
CDR3 protein: CSATGGQGAFF

V gene: TRBV2
J gene: TRBJ2-3
clone size: .
D gene: .
CDR3 DNA: TGTGCCAGCAGTGTAACGATGGGAGATACGCAGTATTTT
CDR3 protein: CASSVTMGDTQYF

V gene: TRBV10-2
J gene: TRBJ2-5
clone size: .
D gene: .
CDR3 DNA: TGCGCCAGCAGTGAGTACCCAGAGACCCAGTACTTC
CDR3 protein: CASSEYPETQYF

V gene: TRBV12-3/TRBV12-4
J gene: TRBJ1-2
clone size: .
D gene: .
CDR3 DNA: TGTGCCAGCAGTTCCAAGATTTATGGCTACACCTTC
CDR3 protein: CASSSKIYGYTF

V gene: TRBV5-4
J gene: TRBJ2-1
clone size: .
D gene: .
CDR3 DNA: TGTGCCAGCAGCTTGGTACAGTTCGATGAGCAGTTCTTC
CDR3 protein: CASSLVQFDEQFF

V gene: TRBV29-1
J gene: TRBJ1-2
clone size: .
D gene: .
CDR3 DNA: TGCAGCGGGTGGGGGGGGCTGGATGGCTACACCTTC
CDR3 protein: CSGWGGLDGYTF

V gene: TRBV6-9
J gene: TRBJ1-4
clone size: .
D gene: .
CDR3 DNA: TGTGCCAGCGGTACAGAATTAAATGAAAAACTGTTTTTT
CDR3 protein: CASGTELNEKLFF

V gene: TRBV5-4
J gene: TRBJ1-3
clone size: .
D gene: .
CDR3 DNA: TGTGCCAGCAGCTTCGGGGCCCTCTCTGGAAACACCATATATTTT
CDR3 protein: CASSFGALSGNTIYF

V gene: TRBV3-1/TRBV3-2
J gene: TRBJ1-4
clone size: .
D gene: .
CDR3 DNA: TGTGCCAGCAGCCAAGAGGGGGGGACTAATGAAAAACTGTTTTTT
CDR3 protein: CASSQEGGTNEKLFF

V gene: TRBV3-1/TRBV3-2
J gene: TRBJ2-2
clone size: once
D gene: .
CDR3 DNA: TGTGCCAGCAGCGTCTCCAGTAGGGGAAAACGGGCCGGGGAGCTGTTTTTT
CDR3 protein: CASSVSSRGKRAGELFF

V gene: TRBV3-1/TRBV3-2
J gene: TRBJ2-2
clone size: .
D gene: .
CDR3 DNA: TGTGCCAGCAGCGTGGTGGGGGGACACACCGGGGAGCTGTTTTTT
CDR3 protein: CASSVVGGHTGELFF

V gene: TRBV21-1
J gene: TRBJ2-5
clone size: .
D gene: .
CDR3 DNA: TGTGCCAGCAGCAAACGGCGAGGGGCCCAAGAGACCCAGTACTTC
CDR3 protein: CASSKRRGAQETQYF

V gene: TRBV15
J gene: TRBJ1-6
clone size: .
D gene: .
CDR3 DNA: TGTGCCACCAGCAGACCTCCCGAGGCGGGGGGAAATTCACCCCTCCACTTT
CDR3 protein: CATSRPPEAGGNSPLHF

V gene: TRBV6-6
J gene: TRBJ2-5
clone size: .
D gene: .
CDR3 DNA: TGTGCCAGCAGTTACCAGTCTCAAGAGACCCAGTACTTC
CDR3 protein: CASSYQSQETQYF

V gene: TRBV2
J gene: TRBJ1-1
clone size: few
D gene: .
CDR3 DNA: TGTGCCAGCCTCATTTGGAACACTGAAGCTTTCTTT
CDR3 protein: CASLIWNTEAFF

V gene: TRBV9
J gene: TRBJ2-1
clone size: .
D gene: .
CDR3 DNA: TGTGCCAGCAGCACACTTCAGGGCCATGAGCAGTTCTTC
CDR3 protein: CASSTLQGHEQFF

V gene: TRBV7-2
J gene: TRBJ1-4
clone size: once
D gene: TRBD1
CDR3 DNA: TGTGCCAGCAGCTTAGGACAGGGGAGGAATGAAAAACTGTTTTTT
CDR3 protein: CASSLGQGRNEKLFF

V gene: TRBV18
J gene: TRBJ2-2
clone size: once
D gene: .
CDR3 DNA: TGTGCCAGCTCCTCGAACCAGAACACCGGGGAGCTGTTTTTT
CDR3 protein: CASSSNQNTGELFF

V gene: TRBV30
J gene: TRBJ2-3
clone size: .
D gene: TRBD2
CDR3 DNA: TGTGCCTGGAGTGTTGGTAGGACTAGCGATCGCACAGATACGCAGTATTTT
CDR3 protein: CAWSVGRTSDRTDTQYF

V gene: TRBV6-2/TRBV6-3
J gene: TRBJ2-1
clone size: few
D gene: TRBD1
CDR3 DNA: TGTGCCAGCAGTTACGAAAGGGGGCGGCCAAACAATGAGCAGTTCTTC
CDR3 protein: CASSYERGRPNNEQFF

V gene: TRBV25-1
J gene: TRBJ2-2
clone size: few
D gene: .
CDR3 DNA: TGTGCCACCGCTACCAGGGTGAACACCGGGGAGCTGTTTTTT
CDR3 protein: CATATRVNTGELFF

V gene: TRBV25-1
J gene: TRBJ1-2
clone size: .
D gene: .
CDR3 DNA: TGTGCCAGCAAGAGGTATTATGGCTACACCTTC
CDR3 protein: CASKRYYGYTF

V gene: TRBV28
J gene: TRBJ1-1
clone size: .
D gene: .
CDR3 DNA: TGTGCCAGCATCTATGGGGGTACGAACACTGAAGCTTTCTTT
CDR3 protein: CASIYGGTNTEAFF

V gene: TRBV9
J gene: TRBJ1-2
clone size: .
D gene: TRBD1
CDR3 DNA: TGTGCCAGCAGCGGCCCACCGGGACAGGGTAACTATGGCTACACCTTC
CDR3 protein: CASSGPPGQGNYGYTF

V gene: TRBV29-1
J gene: TRBJ1-4
clone size: .
D gene: .
CDR3 DNA: TGCAGCGTTGCCCGGGGGGGCTCTAATGAAAAACTGTTTTTT
CDR3 protein: CSVARGGSNEKLFF